This T cell receptor (beta chain) was identified during a study of T cell repertoires in cytomegalovirus infection. Study overall: A matching HLA type, together with CMV infection, was signaled by public TCR beta signatures. Study conclusions and caveats: Cumulative frequency (of public TCR beta family members) identified carriers of CMV plus the relevant HLA.

TCRdb called the reads again in MiXCR, with one record for every CDR3 protein. The data hold roughly 920,000 distinct CDR3 sequences, with roughly 30% observed a single time. Trimming stripped 3 bases from V and 6 bases from J, with 20 bases between. CDR3 size: 15 residues. From germline, CDR1 is DFQATT and CDR2 SNEGSKA (reference sequence). With regard to this clonotype: The target antigen is unknown.

This TCR was recovered from a human donor in good health (CMV status not recorded). Some clones in this sample may be carry-over from other donors' samples. The chain couples TRBV20-1 to TRBJ1-2; weak D call: TRBD1 (5 bases). The sequencing here drew on cultured CD8+ T cells from PBMCs, taken from culture after CMV antigen stimulation. The DNA for the CDR3 is TGCAGTGCTAGTTCAGGGATCTTCGGGGAAGATGGCTACACCTTC. It yields the protein CSASSGIFGEDGYTF.